The sequence of this T cell receptor beta chain was determined in a study of blood T cell repertoires in COVID-19. The protocol was immunoSEQ multiplex PCR, while the TCRdb copy is restricted to in-frame clones and leaves out a portion. The sample carries 150,000 to 200,000 clones, about 86% recorded once. With respect to this clone: One junction end disagrees with the germline gene, perhaps due to a read error.

The CDR3 is 14 amino acids. CDR1 is SGHDT, CDR2 YYEEEE, per germline. The rearrangement joins TRBV5-6 to TRBJ2-7; D may be TRBD2 (6 bases). The TCR was taken from an elderly woman with acute or convalescent COVID-19. The material sequenced was peripheral blood. As DNA, the CDR3 is TGTGCCTGCAGCTGTGGGGGACTGGGGTGTGAGCAGTACTTC. This codes for CACSCGGLGCEQYF. Using reference TRBV5-6 and TRBJ2-7 for the parts outside the CDR3, the full variable domain is DAGVTQSPTHLIKTRGQQVTLRCSPKSGHDTVSWYQQALGQGPQFIFQYYEEEERQRGNFPDRFSGHQFPNYSSELNVNALLLGDSALYLCACSCGGLGCEQYFGPGTRLTVT.